This T cell receptor (beta chain) came from a study of shared clonotypes between healthy human individuals. Each PCR replicate from the sorted subsets contained 200 to 250 ng DNA, which is about 30,000 T cell genomes. TCRdb keeps only in-frame clones here, not all; method: immunoSEQ multiplex PCR. Of some 1.5 million clones in the sample, approximately 97% are singletons; the top ten hold roughly 1.2%. The CDR3 covers 14 residues. Germline CDR1 is SGHVS and CDR2 is FQNEAQ. The V gene end was trimmed by 5 bases and the J gene end by 4 bases; junction bases not matched to a gene: 5. The study, taken as a whole, reports: Several donors had around 5% of their naive CD4 clonotypes in common. An expected dependence of interdonor clonotype sharing on sequencing depth was noted.

On this clone: Its antigen is not known.

Investigators divided CD4+ cells into CD45RA+ naive and CD45RA-negative memory subsets. The sequencing input was naive CD4+ T cells sorted from blood. Subset reported: CD45RA+ positively selected. The sequence was obtained from a man aged 25 to 45 in good health. The chain has TRBV7-8 and TRBJ1-2; 9 positions match TRBD1. This CDR3 is CASSLRDRAYGYTF. The CDR3 nucleotides are TGTGCCAGCAGCCTCCGGGACAGGGCCTATGGCTACACCTTC.